The entry below describes one TCR beta chain. Antigen specificity is unknown. This entry comes from a study of OX40 agonist ivuxolimab in advanced cancers. General study points: Doses of 0.1 to 3.0 mg/kg were accompanied by clonal expansion of CD4+ and CD8+ blood T cells by week 6.

The data were produced by immunoSEQ multiplex PCR, yet TCRdb's version contains in-frame clones alone and is incomplete. Of about 58,000 clones listed, 80% to 90% are singletons. The CDR3 extends over 11 amino acids. From germline, CDR1 is MDHEN and CDR2 SYDVKM. The germline V and J ends were trimmed by 6 bases and 7 bases, with 9 bases remaining between them. This clonotype originated in an adult with an advanced solid tumor such as melanoma, head and neck, liver or kidney cancer. The rearrangement uses TRBV28 and TRBJ1-1, with TRBD1 as a possible D gene (5 bases). Material: CD4+ or CD8+ T cells sorted from blood, obtained in a trial of the OX40 agonist ivuxolimab. For the CDR3, the DNA is TGTGCCAGCAGGGGGCGATTTGAAGCTTTCTTT. The encoded protein is CASRGRFEAFF.